This T cell receptor beta chain was documented in a study of human T cells and chemical hapten exposure. Study-wide background: Upper inner arm skin measuring approximately 2 cm by approximately 2 cm received 2% DPC for sensitization. Reading of the patch tests, which applied 0.01% DPC to the upper back, occurred at 6 days. Study observations and caveats: Expanded TCRs showed more large CDR3 clusters than pre-sensitization or healthy control sets.

Ten or more counts support this clonotype. Its target is not known. There are 19 residues in the CDR3. The V gene's germline CDR1 is DFQATT and CDR2 SNEGSKA (reference sequence). V lost 5 bases, J lost 0 bases, and 16 bases stayed unmatched. Using its own MiXCR run on the RACE reads, TCRdb lists one record per CDR3 protein. In the table there are 30,000 to 40,000 distinct CDR3 sequences, roughly 9.5% of which are singletons. Sample time point: patch test 3, about 24 weeks after DPC sensitization. Treatment of the sample: therapeutic diphenylcyclopropenone sensitization with weekly scalp DPC. It was unfractionated whole blood from which total RNA was extracted.

Specimen: whole blood, collected in connection with sensitization to the hapten diphenylcyclopropenone (DPC). This clonotype was sampled from a man aged 45-60 years with alopecia areata. Some clones in this sample may be carry-over from other donors' samples. The chain is built from TRBV20-1 and TRBJ2-3; 11 positions agree with TRBD2. CDR3 sequence (DNA): TGCAGTGCTCCCGGGACTAGCGGAAAAAAGGGGACTAGCACAGATACGCAGTATTTT. As protein: CSAPGTSGKKGTSTDTQYF.